The 25 T cell receptor beta chains below were found in one sample sequenced in a study of early T cells in non-severe SARS-CoV-2 infection. TCRdb re-derived calls from the 5' RACE reads in MiXCR, one entry per CDR3 protein. The table has about 55,000 distinct CDR3 sequences, 15% seen once. The specimen was whole blood, collected at baseline. The receptors come from an adult who was a healthcare worker with PCR-confirmed SARS-CoV-2 infection or an uninfected control (not recorded which).

This chain joins TRBV19 and TRBJ1-5, with D possibly being TRBD1 (6 bases). With 6 bases removed from V and 1 base from J, the gap between germline ends came to 10 bases. Per germline, CDR1 LNHDA and CDR2 SQIVND (reference sequence). The CDR3 runs 14 residues. DNA for the CDR3: TGTGCCAGTAGCAGGGGCTCGAGCAATCAGCCCCAGCATTTT. This sequence encodes CASSRGSSNQPQHF.

The rearrangement uses TRBV6-1 and TRBJ2-1; TRBD2 agrees at 7 bases. V lost 3 bases to trimming and J lost 10 bases; unmatched junction nucleotides: 6. The CDR3 runs 13 residues. CDR1 is MNHNS, CDR2 SASEGT, per germline. The CDR3, as DNA: TGTGCCAGCAGTGAGGTATTAGCGGGCGAGCAGTTCTTC. Its translation is CASSEVLAGEQFF.

This clonotype was seen only a few times. The chain has TRBV11-2 and TRBJ2-1; possible D gene TRBD2, 6 bases. The CDR3 extends over 12 amino acids. The germline V gene has CDR1 SGHAT and CDR2 FQNNGV. Trimming removed 5 bases at V and 8 bases at J, with 10 bases between. For the CDR3, the DNA is TGTGCCAGCAGCCCCCCTAGCGATGAGCAGTTCTTC. Translated, it gives CASSPPSDEQFF.

This clonotype was seen many times. The chain uses TRBV29-1 and TRBJ2-7; D is perhaps TRBD1 (5 bases). The V end lost 7 bases, the J end lost 3 bases, and 13 bases lay between the germline ends. The CDR3 is 12 residues long. CDR1 and CDR2 (germline): SQVTM, ANQGSEA. In nucleotides, the CDR3 is TGCAGCGCCAAGACAGATAGCTACGAGCAGTACTTC. This gives the protein CSAKTDSYEQYF.

This sequence joins TRBV7-8 and TRBJ2-3, with D perhaps matching TRBD2 (5 bases). V gave up 4 bases and J gave up 6 bases, with 20 bases separating them. The germline gives CDR1 SGHVS, CDR2 FQNEAQ. The CDR3 is made up of 16 amino acids. CDR3 in DNA: TGTGCCAGCAGCTCAGGCTTGAAGGCTCGCGGGGATACGCAGTATTTT. Translated, it gives CASSSGLKARGDTQYF.

The J gene is TRBJ2-1, the V gene TRBV29-1, with 14 nucleotides matching TRBD2. This CDR3 has 15 amino acids. V was pared by 6 bases and J by 1 base, with 2 bases of the junction left unmatched. The germline CDR1 and CDR2 sequences are SQVTM and ANQGSEA. CDR3 loop: CSVTSGGGSYNEQFF. In DNA, the CDR3 is TGCAGCGTGACTAGCGGGGGGGGTTCCTACAATGAGCAGTTCTTC.

This clonotype has a count of ten or more. The chain is built from TRBV18 and TRBJ2-1; D is uncertain. Germline values: CDR1 KGHSH, CDR2 LQKENI. The V and J ends lost 2 bases and 3 bases respectively, with 14 bases between them. The CDR3 is 16 amino acids. The CDR3, as DNA: TGTGCCAGCTCACCAGGGGAAATGGGATACTACAATGAGCAGTTCTTC. This sequence encodes CASSPGEMGYYNEQFF.

This chain joins TRBV18 and TRBJ2-7, with TRBD1 matching 9 bases. The CDR3 is 13 residues long. Trimming removed 8 bases from V and 6 bases from J; junction bases left unmatched: 8. Germline CDR1 is KGHSH and CDR2 is LQKENI. CDR3 protein: CASLPGQGGEQYF. The CDR3 bases are TGTGCCAGCCTCCCGGGACAGGGAGGCGAGCAGTACTTC.

This clonotype was counted a single time. An end of the junction does not agree with germline; a read error may underlie this. The chain employs TRBV14 and TRBJ2-6; D might be TRBD1 (5 bases). This CDR3 spans 14 amino acids. Germline CDR1 reads SGHDN; CDR2 reads FVKESK. CDR3 in DNA: TGTGCCAGCAGCCACAAGGCTGGGGCCAACGTCCTGGCTTTC. It yields the protein CASSHKAGANVLAF.

The V call is TRBV10-2, the J call TRBJ1-1, with unresolved D. The germline CDR1 and CDR2 sequences are WSHSY and SAAADI. V lost 7 bases to trimming and J lost 8 bases, with 14 bases between them. The CDR3 is 12 amino acids. CDR3 bases: TGCGCCAGCATCGGTTATGGGAGGGAAGCTTTCTTT. Translated: CASIGYGREAFF.

This clonotype was observed a few times. The chain is built from TRBV5-1 and TRBJ2-5; D is uncertain. The CDR3 totals 14 residues. V gave up 1 base and J gave up 2 bases, with 9 bases separating them. CDR1 SGHRS and CDR2 YFSETQ come from the germline V gene. The CDR3 nucleotides are TGCGCCAGCAGCTTGTGGGCGGCACAAGAGACCCAGTACTTC. It codes for CASSLWAAQETQYF. Together with reference TRBV5-1 and TRBJ2-5, the CDR3 gives the full variable domain: KAGVTQTPRYLIKTRGQQVTLSCSPISGHRSVSWYQQTPGQGLQFLFEYFSETQRNKGNFPGRFSGRQFSNSRSEMNVSTLELGDSALYLCASSLWAAQETQYFGPGTRLLVL.

This clonotype came up many times. This rearrangement joins TRBV28 to TRBJ1-4; D is undetermined. Between the trimmed V and J ends, which lost 5 bases and 3 bases, there was a span of 10 bases. In germline, CDR1 is MDHEN, CDR2 SYDVKM. The CDR3 sequence is 14 residues long. The CDR3 nucleotides read TGTGCCAGCAGTCCATCGTCGGCTAATGAAAAACTGTTTTTT. This codes for CASSPSSANEKLFF.

In this sample, this clonotype turned up many times. The J gene is TRBJ1-2, the V gene TRBV20-1; 7 nucleotides agree with TRBD1. Germline assignment: CDR1 DFQATT and CDR2 SNEGSKA (reference sequence). Trimming took 3 bases from V and 6 from J; bases not matched to a gene: 10. The CDR3 is 14 amino acids. The CDR3 bases are TGCAGTGCTAGGGCGCCAGGGGGTACTAATGGCTACACCTTC. Its protein is CSARAPGGTNGYTF.

This clonotype was recorded a few times. The rearrangement links TRBV10-3 to TRBJ2-1; TRBD2 matches at 9 bases. The CDR3 length is 17 residues. After removal of 2 bases from V and 7 bases from J, the junction contained 12 bases not matched to a gene. Looked up from germline, CDR1 is ENHRY and CDR2 is SYGVKD. The DNA of the CDR3 is TGTGCCATCAGTGAGCTCGGCGGCGGGGGGGCTAGGAATGAGCAGTTCTTC. Amino acid sequence: CAISELGGGGARNEQFF.

The chain uses TRBV19 and TRBJ2-3; a weak D match, TRBD1 (6 bases). Germline V CDR1 and CDR2: LNHDA, SQIVND (reference sequence). V lost 2 bases and J 6 bases, leaving 18 bases between the germline ends. The CDR3 consists of 16 residues. As DNA, the CDR3 is TGTGCCAGTAGTATACCGGGACACCGTCTACCGGATACGCAGTATTTT. This translates into CASSIPGHRLPDTQYF.

This clonotype came up a few times. The genes are TRBV5-1 and TRBJ2-7; D is perhaps TRBD1 (5 bases). Germline V gene lookup returns CDR1 SGHRS and CDR2 YFSETQ. This CDR3 comprises 14 residues. V dropped 0 bases and J dropped 2 bases, with 9 bases sitting between them. The CDR3 reads CASSLDGATYEQYF. The CDR3 coding sequence is TGCGCCAGCAGCTTGGATGGGGCCACCTACGAGCAGTACTTC.

In this sample, this clonotype turned up a few times. The V and J genes are TRBV9 and TRBJ2-3; D may be TRBD1 (7 bases). From germline, CDR1 is SGDLS and CDR2 YYNGEE. This CDR3 is built from 16 residues. V lost 5 bases, J lost 0 bases, and 16 bases lay in between. The CDR3 is CASRAGGTASTDTQYF. For the CDR3, the DNA is TGTGCCAGCAGGGCCGGAGGGACAGCTAGCACAGATACGCAGTATTTT.

In this sample, this clonotype turned up a few times. V usage is TRBV5-1 and J usage is TRBJ2-2; D call uncertain. The CDR3 has 14 amino acids. Germline-derived CDR1 and CDR2 are SGHRS and YFSETQ. Trimming removed 2 bases from V and 7 bases from J, with 12 bases in between. The chain's CDR3 is CASSFDTAVGELFF. The CDR3 DNA sequence: TGCGCCAGCAGCTTTGACACGGCAGTCGGGGAGCTGTTTTTT.

J is TRBJ2-5 and V is TRBV4-1; tentative D call: TRBD2 (6 bases). V was shortened by 0 bases and J by 5 bases, with 10 bases between the two germline ends. Germline V lookup: CDR1 MGHRA, CDR2 YSYEKL. This CDR3 has 14 residues. The CDR3 DNA sequence: TGCGCCAGCAGCCAAGATGGAGGGCGGGAGACCCAGTACTTC. This gives the protein CASSQDGGRETQYF.

The chain is built from TRBV7-9 and TRBJ1-2; 10 bases are a match to TRBD1. CDR1 and CDR2 from the germline V gene are SEHNR and FQNEAQ (reference sequence). CDR3 length: 16 residues. The trim removed 5 bases at V and 5 bases at J, leaving 11 bases unmatched. This CDR3 is CASSPQGGQGTYGYTF. The CDR3 nucleotides are TGTGCCAGCAGCCCCCAAGGGGGACAGGGGACTTATGGCTACACCTTC.

In this sample, this clonotype turned up a few times. The chain is built from TRBV5-3 and TRBJ2-1; the D call may be TRBD1 or TRBD2 (5 bases each). TRBV5-3 qualifies as an ORF whose function is uncertain. V was cut by 4 bases and J by 15 bases, with 20 bases left in between. This CDR3 comprises 13 residues. For the CDR3, the DNA is TGTGCCAGAAGCCAGGACATGGGGCAAGGGAGGTTCTTC. This translates into CARSQDMGQGRFF.

This clonotype was recorded a few times. J is TRBJ2-7 and V is TRBV18, with D unresolved. V shed 4 bases and J shed 3 bases, with 10 bases lying between them. In germline, CDR1 is KGHSH, CDR2 LQKENI. CDR3 size: 13 residues. The CDR3 DNA is TGTGCCAGCTCACTTTCCAGGAGCTACGAGCAGTACTTC. Its translation is CASSLSRSYEQYF.

This chain joins TRBV6-5 and TRBJ2-6; D is perhaps TRBD2 (6 bases). Germline values: CDR1 MNHEY, CDR2 SVGAGI. This CDR3 is built from 22 residues. The germline V and J ends were trimmed by 2 bases and 0 bases, with 26 bases remaining between them. CDR3 in DNA: TGTGCCAGCAGTTACCTCCCGATTGGAGGGGAGGCGGGAAGCTCTGGGGCCAACGTCCTGACTTTC. It codes for CASSYLPIGGEAGSSGANVLTF.

This clonotype was counted between two and nine times. The J gene is TRBJ2-5, the V gene TRBV5-1; D gene unclear. The CDR3 is made up of 14 amino acids. Germline loops: CDR1 SGHRS, CDR2 YFSETQ. Trimming left V 3 bases short and J 2 bases short, with 11 bases between. In DNA, the CDR3 is TGCGCCAGCAGCTCGGGCAACTCACAAGAGACCCAGTACTTC. Its translation is CASSSGNSQETQYF.

V is TRBV29-1 and J is TRBJ2-5; 9 bases fit TRBD2. Per the germline V gene, CDR1 is SQVTM and CDR2 is ANQGSEA. Losses at the gene ends were 4 bases for V and 2 bases for J; bases not matched to a gene: 14. The CDR3 runs to 17 residues. The CDR3 here is CSVVLSGSLSWQETQYF. CDR3 DNA: TGCAGCGTTGTCCTTAGCGGGAGTTTGAGCTGGCAAGAGACCCAGTACTTC.